The next 8 T cell receptor beta chains were all read from a single sample in a study of T cells after yellow fever vaccination. TCRdb analysed the 5' RACE reads with MiXCR anew, one entry per CDR3 protein. The sample gives approximately 340,000 distinct CDR3 sequences, 8% to 10% of which show up once; roughly 17% is in the top ten. Sample: PBMCs, taken on the day of the first yellow fever vaccination. The receptors shown here come from a man between 18 and 35 years old who received the YFV17D yellow fever vaccine.

This clonotype came up a few times. The rearrangement joins TRBV7-9 to TRBJ2-7; 7 positions match TRBD1. V was clipped by 8 bases and J by 0 bases; unmatched bases: 1. CDR1 SEHNR and CDR2 FQNEAQ come from the germline V gene (reference sequence). CDR3 size: 12 residues. The CDR3 is CASRDSSYEQYF. CDR3 DNA: TGTGCCAGCCGGGACAGCTCCTACGAGCAGTACTTC.

This clonotype has a handful of counts. The V call is TRBV3-1, the J call TRBJ2-3, with 10 bases lining up with TRBD2. CDR3 length: 14 amino acids. V was pared by 4 bases and J by 3 bases, with 1 base of the junction left unmatched. The germline gives CDR1 LGHDT, CDR2 YNNKEL (reference sequence). CDR3 residues: CASSRGLATDTQYF. The CDR3 DNA follows: TGTGCCAGCAGCCGGGGACTAGCGACAGATACGCAGTATTTT.

This clonotype appeared many times. This chain uses TRBV20-1 with TRBJ2-1; 11 bases agree with TRBD2. Germline V gives CDR1 DFQATT, CDR2 SNEGSKA (reference sequence). V lost 2 bases to trimming and J lost 6 bases; unmatched junction nucleotides: 6. This CDR3 comprises 15 residues. The CDR3 nucleotides read TGCAGTGCTAGATCGACTAGCGGGGCCATCAATGAGCAGTTCTTC. Translated, it gives CSARSTSGAINEQFF.

This clonotype was detected only a few times. The chain is built from TRBV7-3 and TRBJ2-2; D gene ambiguous. The CDR3 has 14 residues. Trimming cost V 2 bases and J 5 bases, with 9 bases left between them. Germline CDR1 and CDR2: SGHTA and FQGTGA. The CDR3 reads CASSLGGRTGELFF. The CDR3 DNA is TGTGCCAGCAGCTTAGGCGGAAGGACCGGGGAGCTGTTTTTT.

The sample holds many counts of this clonotype. CDR3 sequence (DNA): TGCAGTGCCAACAGTTTCTCGGTAGGCTCGAGCTCCTACGAGCAGTACTTC. This codes for CSANSFSVGSSSYEQYF. The chain has TRBV20-1 and TRBJ2-7; no clear D gene. The CDR3 totals 17 residues. Germline-derived CDR1 and CDR2 are DFQATT and SNEGSKA (reference sequence). The ends were cut back, 6 bases at V and 0 bases at J, with 24 bases in the middle.

The table lists this clonotype with a few counts. V gene TRBV24-1 combines with J gene TRBJ2-1; TRBD1 matches 9 bases. The trim removed 3 bases at V and 5 bases at J, leaving 7 bases unmatched. This CDR3 spans 16 amino acids. Germline V lookup: CDR1 KGHDR, CDR2 SFDVKD. CDR3 in amino acids: CATSDPLDRGDNEQFF. The CDR3, as DNA: TGTGCCACCAGTGATCCCCTTGACAGGGGGGACAATGAGCAGTTCTTC.

This clonotype appeared a few times. V gene TRBV6-2 or TRBV6-3 combines with J gene TRBJ1-2, with D hard to call. Germline CDR1 is MNHEY and CDR2 is SVGEGT. V dropped 2 bases and J dropped 6 bases, with 10 bases sitting between them. This CDR3 is built from 13 residues. The CDR3 coding sequence is TGTGCCAGCAGTTACAGGGTTTACGATGGCTACACCTTC. This gives the protein CASSYRVYDGYTF.

The count of this clonotype is one. CDR3 protein: CSVVGSGDHQETQYF. In DNA form, the CDR3 reads TGCAGCGTTGTGGGTAGCGGGGACCACCAAGAGACCCAGTACTTC. The J gene is TRBJ2-5, the V gene TRBV29-1; 8 bases align to TRBD2. Germline CDR1 is SQVTM and CDR2 is ANQGSEA. V lost 4 bases, J lost 0 bases, and 7 bases stayed unmatched. There are 15 residues in the CDR3.